Listed here are 8 T cell receptor beta chains from one sample, sequenced in a study of T cell responses to AZD1222 COVID-19 vaccine. The repertoire was sequenced with immunoSEQ multiplex PCR; TCRdb's copy has only in-frame clones and lacks some. The sample carries some 190,000 clones, over 90% recorded once. Sequencing was performed on peripheral blood, taken 28 days after the second AZD1222 dose. Source of these receptors: an adult who received the AZD1222 COVID-19 vaccine.

The chain combines TRBV3-1 (or the pseudogene TRBV3-2) with TRBJ2-4; 12 bases line up with TRBD2. V was clipped by 4 bases and J by 6 bases; unmatched bases: 10. The CDR3 has 17 amino acids. The germline V gene encodes CDR1 LGHDT and CDR2 YNNKEL (reference sequence). The CDR3 is CASSPRLAGDVGNIQYF. DNA of the CDR3: TGTGCCAGCAGCCCCCGACTAGCGGGAGACGTAGGAAACATTCAGTACTTC.

The chain joins TRBV5-1 to TRBJ1-1; weak D call: TRBD1 (5 bases). The CDR3 length is 15 residues. CDR1 is SGHRS and CDR2 is YFSETQ in the germline V gene. V lost 4 bases and J lost 0, with 13 bases in between. CDR3 DNA sequence: TGCGCCAGCAGCCTACCGACAGCTATGAACACTGAAGCTTTCTTT. Its protein is CASSLPTAMNTEAFF.

Here the CDR3 reads CASRTGKNQPQHF. The CDR3, as DNA: TGTGCCAGTAGGACAGGGAAGAATCAGCCCCAGCATTTT. The chain is built from TRBV19 and TRBJ1-5; 7 nucleotides align to TRBD1. The germline CDR1 and CDR2 sequences are LNHDA and SQIVND (reference sequence). Trimming removed 6 bases from V and 4 bases from J; junction bases left unmatched: 3. This CDR3 is 13 amino acids long.

The rearrangement uses TRBV28 and TRBJ2-5; D ambiguous. Germline V CDR1 and CDR2: MDHEN, SYDVKM. This CDR3 has 14 amino acids. The V gene lost 3 bases and the J gene lost 2 bases, with 10 bases spanning the gap. The CDR3 here is CASSFFVFQETQYF. CDR3 bases: TGTGCCAGCAGTTTCTTTGTGTTTCAAGAGACCCAGTACTTC.

CDR3 nucleotide sequence: TGTGCCAGCAGCCTATCCCAGGGTTCGGGCGGGGAGCTGTTTTTT. Amino acids: CASSLSQGSGGELFF. V usage is TRBV7-6 and J usage is TRBJ2-2; D is possibly TRBD1 (5 bases). Germline lookup yields CDR1 SGHVS and CDR2 FNYEAQ. With 5 bases removed from V and 7 bases from J, the gap between germline ends came to 17 bases. The CDR3 totals 15 residues. Based on the CDR3 plus reference TRBV7-6 and TRBJ2-2, the full variable domain is GAGVSQSPRYKVTKRGQDVALRCDPISGHVSLYWYRQALGQGPEFLTYFNYEAQQDKSGLPNDRFSAERPEGSISTLTIQRTEQRDSAMYRCASSLSQGSGGELFFGEGSRLTVL.

V gene TRBV6-5 combines with J gene TRBJ2-2; D call uncertain. The germline gives CDR1 MNHEY, CDR2 SVGAGI. This CDR3 has 14 amino acids. V was clipped by 10 bases and J by 1 base, with 13 bases between them. This chain's CDR3 is CATQNRMNTGELFF. The CDR3 nucleotides read TGTGCCACCCAAAACAGAATGAACACCGGGGAGCTGTTTTTT.

This clone came up a few times. The chain couples TRBV6-5 to TRBJ2-3; possibly TRBD1 for D (6 bases). Germline assignment: CDR1 MNHEY and CDR2 SVGAGI. This CDR3 contains 15 residues. V was cut by 5 bases and J by 8 bases, with 20 bases left in between. In DNA, the CDR3 is TGTGCCAGCAGTCGAGGGATAGGGGGTGAAGGTACGCAGTATTTT. It yields the protein CASSRGIGGEGTQYF.

The rearrangement links TRBV28 to TRBJ1-5, with 8 bases fitting TRBD1. From germline, CDR1 is MDHEN and CDR2 SYDVKM. The CDR3 has 15 residues. Trimming removed 5 bases from V and 11 bases from J; junction bases left unmatched: 14. In DNA form, the CDR3 reads TGTGCCAGCAGTCCACTAAGACAGGGGAGGGTCGCCCAGCATTTT. Translation gives CASSPLRQGRVAQHF.